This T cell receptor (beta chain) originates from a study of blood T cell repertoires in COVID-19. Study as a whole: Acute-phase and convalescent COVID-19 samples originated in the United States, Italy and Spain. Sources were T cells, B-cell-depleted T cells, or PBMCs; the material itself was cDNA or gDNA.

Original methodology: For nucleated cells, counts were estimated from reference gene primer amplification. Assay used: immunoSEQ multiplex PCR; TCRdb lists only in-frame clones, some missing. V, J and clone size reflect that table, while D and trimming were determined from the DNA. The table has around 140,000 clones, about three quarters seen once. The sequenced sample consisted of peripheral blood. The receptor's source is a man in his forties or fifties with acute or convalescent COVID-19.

CDR3 DNA: TGCAGTGCCGTGACTAGCGGCGAGCAGTACGTC. Translated, it gives CSAVTSGEQYV. The rearrangement links TRBV20-1 to TRBJ2-7, with TRBD2 identical over 9 bases. The V gene end was trimmed by 6 bases and the J gene end by 6 bases; junction bases not matched to a gene: 3. The CDR3 covers 11 residues. Germline V CDR1 and CDR2: DFQATT, SNEGSKA (reference sequence).